This entry concerns a single T cell receptor (beta chain). Its antigen remains unknown. This was a deep-level run. The repertoire was sequenced with immunoSEQ multiplex PCR; TCRdb's copy has only in-frame clones and lacks some. The sample includes about 2,200,000 clones, 85% to 95% of them seen just once. These data belong to a study of shared clonotypes between healthy human individuals. Whole-study context: The composition of the donors was a couple of women and a few men aged 18 to 49. Study-level results: The represented genetic and exposure-history diversity was limited by the small number of donors.

CDR3 length: 15 amino acids. Trimming removed 4 bases at V and 5 bases at J, with 17 bases between. Germline V gene lookup returns CDR1 LGHNA and CDR2 YSLEER. Naive CD8 cells comprised CD45RO-negative, CCR7-positively selected cells, excluding terminally differentiated effector memory CD45RA+ cells. The source is a young man in good health. Some clones in this sample may be carry-over from other donors' samples. The sample was naive CD8+ T cells from PBMCs. The chain employs TRBV4-3 and TRBJ2-5; TRBD2 might be the D (6 bases). CDR3 amino acids: CASSRILRGGETQYF. CDR3 coding DNA: TGCGCCAGCAGCCGGATACTACGAGGAGGGGAGACCCAGTACTTC.